This is a list of T cell receptor beta chains from one sample in a study of technical replicates of blood from a few donors. Clones were read by immunoSEQ multiplex PCR, and TCRdb kept only the in-frame ones, dropping some. The top ten hold about 0.23% of the sample, which has tens of thousands of clones, approximately 94% seen once. The sequencing input was T cells isolated from PBMCs. These receptors originate from a human donor in good health. Both conserved end residues are part of each CDR3. Each record gives: J gene, V gene, CDR3 length, clone size, D gene, CDR3 DNA, CDR3 protein. D genes are given only for firm matches. Clone size is not always given. Where it is, it says once, few, many or a class for expanded clones.

TRBJ2-3 | TRBV29-1 | 15 | NA | TRBD2 | TGCAGCGTTGAGACTAGCGGGGGGGGCACAGATACGCAGTATTTT | CSVETSGGGTDTQYF
TRBJ2-2 | TRBV7-8 | 17 | NA | TRBD2 | TGTGCCAGCAGCTGGACTAGCGGGGGGACTACCACCGGGGAGCTGTTTTTT | CASSWTSGGTTTGELFF
TRBJ2-7 | TRBV5-8 | 15 | NA | NA | TGTGCCAGCAGCTTCGCAGGGGATTTTTCCTACGAGCAGTACTTC | CASSFAGDFSYEQYF
TRBJ2-1 | TRBV7-3 | 14 | few | NA | TGTGCCAGCAGCTCAAGTAACAGGTTAAGTGAGCAGTTCTTC | CASSSSNRLSEQFF
TRBJ1-2 | TRBV6-5 | 14 | once | NA | TGTGCCAGCAGTTACTCCCCAGGGCACTATGGCTACACCTTC | CASSYSPGHYGYTF
TRBJ2-3 | TRBV18 | 16 | NA | NA | TGTGCCAGCTCACCACCCGGGACAACAGGTGCAGATACGCAGTATTTT | CASSPPGTTGADTQYF
TRBJ2-7 | TRBV5-1 | 16 | NA | NA | TGCGCCAGCAGCTGGCCGGCGGGGGACAAATCCTACGAGCAGTACTTC | CASSWPAGDKSYEQYF
TRBJ2-7 | TRBV7-9 | 15 | once | NA | TGTGCCAGCAGCCTAGATGGGGCGATCTCCTACGAGCAGTACTTC | CASSLDGAISYEQYF
TRBJ2-1 | TRBV7-3 | 15 | NA | TRBD2 | TGTGCCAGCAGACAACTAGCGGGGGGGGACAATGAGCAGTTCTTC | CASRQLAGGDNEQFF
TRBJ1-1 | TRBV19 | 13 | NA | TRBD1 | TGTGCCACCAGGAAGGGGGCCCTTCCCGGAGCTTTCTTT | CATRKGALPGAFF
TRBJ2-7 | TRBV28 | 15 | NA | NA | TGTGCCAGCAGTAGCCCCGGCAGGGTGACCTACGAGCAGTACTTC | CASSSPGRVTYEQYF
TRBJ1-4 | TRBV6-5 | 15 | NA | TRBD1 | TGTGCCAGCAGTTACTCGGCCTACAGGGGTGAAAAACTGTTTTTT | CASSYSAYRGEKLFF